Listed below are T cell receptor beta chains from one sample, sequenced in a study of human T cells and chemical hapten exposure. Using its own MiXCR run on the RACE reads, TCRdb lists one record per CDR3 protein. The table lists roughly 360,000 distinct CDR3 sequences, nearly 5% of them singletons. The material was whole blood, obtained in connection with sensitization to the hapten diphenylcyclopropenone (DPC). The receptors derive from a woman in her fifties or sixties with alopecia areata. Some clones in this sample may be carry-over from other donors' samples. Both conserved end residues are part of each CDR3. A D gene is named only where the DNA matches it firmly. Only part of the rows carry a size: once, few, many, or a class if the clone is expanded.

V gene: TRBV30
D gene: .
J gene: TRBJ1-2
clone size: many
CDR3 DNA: TGTGCCTGGAGTGCACTGACAGGATCCACCTTC
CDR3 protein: CAWSALTGSTF

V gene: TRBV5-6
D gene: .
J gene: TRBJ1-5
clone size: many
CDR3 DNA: TGTGCCAGCACCCTGGGACCAAATGTCGGCCAGCCCCAGCATTTT
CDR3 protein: CASTLGPNVGQPQHF

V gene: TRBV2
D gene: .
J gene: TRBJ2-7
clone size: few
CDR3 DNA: TGTGCCAGCAGTGAACGGACAGAGCACTACGAGCAGTACTTC
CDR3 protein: CASSERTEHYEQYF

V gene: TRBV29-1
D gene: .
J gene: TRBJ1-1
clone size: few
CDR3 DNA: TGCAGCGTTGGGGGGGCCGGACCCTATGCAAGAGCTTTCTTT
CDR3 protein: CSVGGAGPYARAFF

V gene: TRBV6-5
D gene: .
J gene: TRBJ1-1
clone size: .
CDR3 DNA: TGTGCCAGCAGTTACTCTTCGTCAGGGGCCAACACTGAAGCTTTCTTT
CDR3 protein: CASSYSSSGANTEAFF

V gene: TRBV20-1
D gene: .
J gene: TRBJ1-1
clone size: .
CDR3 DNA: TGCAGTGCTACCACCCGGGGAGGGAAGCCAAAGGCTTTCTTT
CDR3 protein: CSATTRGGKPKAFF

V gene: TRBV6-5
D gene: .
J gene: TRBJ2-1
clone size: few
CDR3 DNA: TGTGCCAGCAGTTACGAGACAGGCTTGTACAATGAGCAGTTCTTC
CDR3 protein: CASSYETGLYNEQFF

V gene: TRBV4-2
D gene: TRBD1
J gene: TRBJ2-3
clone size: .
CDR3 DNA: TGTGCCAGCAGCCAAGGCCAAACAGGGGCCGTCACAGATACGCAGTATTTT
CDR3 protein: CASSQGQTGAVTDTQYF

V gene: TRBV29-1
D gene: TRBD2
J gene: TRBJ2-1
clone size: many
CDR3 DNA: TGCAGCGTGACGGGACTAGCGGGGGGAGTCTACAATGAGCAGTTCTTC
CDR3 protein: CSVTGLAGGVYNEQFF

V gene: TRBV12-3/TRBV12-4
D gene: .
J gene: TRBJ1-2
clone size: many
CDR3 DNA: TGTGCCAGCAGTTTTTTCTCGCCGAACTATGGCTACACCTTC
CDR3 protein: CASSFFSPNYGYTF

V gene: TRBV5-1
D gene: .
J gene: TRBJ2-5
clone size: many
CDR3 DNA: TGCGCCAGCAGTTCCGGGGCCCAAGAGACCCAGTACTTC
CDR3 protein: CASSSGAQETQYF

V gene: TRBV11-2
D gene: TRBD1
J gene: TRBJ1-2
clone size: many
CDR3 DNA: TGTGCCAGCAGCTTTCTGGGACAGGGGAGAGCTAACTATGGCTACACCTTC
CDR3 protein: CASSFLGQGRANYGYTF

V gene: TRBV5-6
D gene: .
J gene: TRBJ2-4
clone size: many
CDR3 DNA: TGTGCCAGCAGCTTGCGGCCTCAAAACATTCAGTACTTC
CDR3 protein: CASSLRPQNIQYF

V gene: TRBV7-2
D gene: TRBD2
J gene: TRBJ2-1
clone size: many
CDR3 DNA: TGTGCCAGCAGCTGGACTAGCGGGGACTACAATGAGCAGTTCTTC
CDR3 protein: CASSWTSGDYNEQFF

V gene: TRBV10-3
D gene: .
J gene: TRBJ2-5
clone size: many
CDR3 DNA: TGTGCCACGGGACGGGCCGAGACCCAGTACTTC
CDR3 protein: CATGRAETQYF

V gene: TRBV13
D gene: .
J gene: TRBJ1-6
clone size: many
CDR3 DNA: TGTGCCAGCAGCCGATACCTTAGGATCTCCTCGAGCTCCTATAATTCACCCCTCCACTTT
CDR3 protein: CASSRYLRISSSSYNSPLHF

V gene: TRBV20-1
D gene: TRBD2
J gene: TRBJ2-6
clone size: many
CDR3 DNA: TGCAGTGCTTATTTAGCGGGAACAAGCTCTGGGGCCAACGTCCTGACTTTC
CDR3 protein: CSAYLAGTSSGANVLTF